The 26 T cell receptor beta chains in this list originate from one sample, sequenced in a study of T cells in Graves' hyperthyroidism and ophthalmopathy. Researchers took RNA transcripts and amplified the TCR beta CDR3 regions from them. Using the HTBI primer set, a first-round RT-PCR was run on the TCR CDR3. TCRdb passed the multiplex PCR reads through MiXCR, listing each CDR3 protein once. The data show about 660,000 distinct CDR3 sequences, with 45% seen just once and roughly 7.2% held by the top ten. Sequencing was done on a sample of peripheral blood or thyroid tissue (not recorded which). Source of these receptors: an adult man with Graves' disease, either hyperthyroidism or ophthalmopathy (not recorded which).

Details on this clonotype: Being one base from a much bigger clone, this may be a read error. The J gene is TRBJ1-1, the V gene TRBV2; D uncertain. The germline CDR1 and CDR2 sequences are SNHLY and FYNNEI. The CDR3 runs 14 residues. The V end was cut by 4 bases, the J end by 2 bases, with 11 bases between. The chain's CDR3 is CASSGRLANTEAFF. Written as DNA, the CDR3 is TGTGCCAGCAGTGGGAGGTTGGCTAACACTGAAGCTTTCTTT.

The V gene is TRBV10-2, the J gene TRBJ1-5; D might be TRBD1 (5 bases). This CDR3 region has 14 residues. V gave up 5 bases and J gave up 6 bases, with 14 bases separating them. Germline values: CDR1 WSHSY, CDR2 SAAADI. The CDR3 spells CASSQEQDRQPQHF. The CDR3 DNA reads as TGCGCCAGCAGTCAGGAACAGGACCGTCAGCCCCAGCATTTT.

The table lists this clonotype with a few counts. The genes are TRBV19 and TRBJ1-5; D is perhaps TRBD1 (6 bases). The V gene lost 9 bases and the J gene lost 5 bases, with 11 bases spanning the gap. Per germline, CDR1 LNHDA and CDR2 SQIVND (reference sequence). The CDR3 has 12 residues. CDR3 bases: TGTGCCAGCACAGGGTTCCATCAGCCCCAGCATTTT. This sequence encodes CASTGFHQPQHF.

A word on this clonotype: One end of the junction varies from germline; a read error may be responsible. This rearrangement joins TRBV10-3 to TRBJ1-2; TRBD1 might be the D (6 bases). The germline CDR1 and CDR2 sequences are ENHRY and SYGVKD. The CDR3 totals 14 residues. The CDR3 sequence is CASSYRDRSYGYTF. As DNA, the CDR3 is TGTGCCAGCAGTTACCGAGACAGGAGCTATGGCTACACCTTC.

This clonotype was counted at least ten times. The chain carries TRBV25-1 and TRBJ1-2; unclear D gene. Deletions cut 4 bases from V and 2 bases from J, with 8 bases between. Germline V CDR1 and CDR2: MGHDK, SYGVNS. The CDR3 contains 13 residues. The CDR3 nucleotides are TGTGCCAGCAGTGGGATCCAGAACTATGGCTACACCTTC. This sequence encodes CASSGIQNYGYTF.

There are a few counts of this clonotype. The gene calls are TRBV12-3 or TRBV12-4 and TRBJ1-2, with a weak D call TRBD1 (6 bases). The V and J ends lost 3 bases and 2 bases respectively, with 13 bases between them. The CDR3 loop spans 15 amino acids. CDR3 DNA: TGTGCCAGCAGTTTTAACAGGGAGTGGAACTATGGCTACACCTTC. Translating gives CASSFNREWNYGYTF.

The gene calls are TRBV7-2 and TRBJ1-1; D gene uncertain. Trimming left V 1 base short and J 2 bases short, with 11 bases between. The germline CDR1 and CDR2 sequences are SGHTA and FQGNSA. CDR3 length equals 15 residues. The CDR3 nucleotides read TGTGCCAGCAGCTTAGGCGGCTTATCAAACACTGAAGCTTTCTTT. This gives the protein CASSLGGLSNTEAFF.

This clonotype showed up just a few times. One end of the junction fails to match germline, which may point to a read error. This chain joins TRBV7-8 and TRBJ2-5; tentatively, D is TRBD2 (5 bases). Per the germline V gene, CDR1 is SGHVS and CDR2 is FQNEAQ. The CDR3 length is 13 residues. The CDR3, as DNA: TGCGCCAGCAGCCAACGGGAACAAGAGACCCAGTACTTC. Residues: CASSQREQETQYF.

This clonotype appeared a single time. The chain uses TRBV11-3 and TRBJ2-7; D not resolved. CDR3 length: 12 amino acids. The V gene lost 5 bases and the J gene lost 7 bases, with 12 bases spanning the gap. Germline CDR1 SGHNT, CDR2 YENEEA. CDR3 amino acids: CASSPVRYEQYF. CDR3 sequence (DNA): TGTGCCAGCAGCCCGGTGAGGTATGAGCAGTACTTC.

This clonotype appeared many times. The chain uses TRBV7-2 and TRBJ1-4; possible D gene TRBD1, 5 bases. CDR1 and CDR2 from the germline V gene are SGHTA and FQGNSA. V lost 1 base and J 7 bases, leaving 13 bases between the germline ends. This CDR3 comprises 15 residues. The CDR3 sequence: CASSLDQGNSEKLFF. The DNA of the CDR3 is TGTGCCAGCAGCTTAGATCAGGGCAATAGTGAAAAACTGTTTTTT. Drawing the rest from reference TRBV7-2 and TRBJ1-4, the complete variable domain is GAGVSQSPSNKVTEKGKDVELRCDPISGHTALYWYRQSLGQGLEFLIYFQGNSAPDKSGLPSDRFSAERTGGSVSTLTIQRTQQEDSAVYLCASSLDQGNSEKLFFGSGTQLSVL.

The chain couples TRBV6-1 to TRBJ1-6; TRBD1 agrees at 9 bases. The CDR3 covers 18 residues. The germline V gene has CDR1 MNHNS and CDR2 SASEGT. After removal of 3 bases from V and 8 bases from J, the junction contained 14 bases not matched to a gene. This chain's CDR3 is CASSDYGTGSLLDSPLHF. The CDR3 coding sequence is TGTGCCAGCAGTGACTACGGGACAGGGAGTTTACTTGATTCACCCCTCCACTTT.

CDR3 amino acids: CSSSDTAMNTEAFF. CDR3 DNA: TGCAGCAGCTCGGACACAGCCATGAACACTGAAGCTTTCTTT. The chain joins TRBV20-1 to TRBJ1-1; a weak D match, TRBD1 (5 bases). The CDR3 has 14 amino acids. CDR1 DFQATT and CDR2 SNEGSKA come from the germline V gene (reference sequence).

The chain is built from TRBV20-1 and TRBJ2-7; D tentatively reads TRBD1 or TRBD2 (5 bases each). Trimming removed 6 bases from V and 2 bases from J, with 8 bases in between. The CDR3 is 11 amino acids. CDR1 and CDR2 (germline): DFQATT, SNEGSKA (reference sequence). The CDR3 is CSAGTTYEQYF. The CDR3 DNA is TGCAGTGCCGGGACCACCTACGAGCAGTACTTC.

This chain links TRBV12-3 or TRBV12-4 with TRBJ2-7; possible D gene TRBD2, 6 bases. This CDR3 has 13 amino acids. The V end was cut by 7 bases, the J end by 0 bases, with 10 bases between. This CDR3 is CASTEGVSYEQYF. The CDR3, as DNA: TGTGCCAGCACGGAGGGCGTCTCCTACGAGCAGTACTTC.

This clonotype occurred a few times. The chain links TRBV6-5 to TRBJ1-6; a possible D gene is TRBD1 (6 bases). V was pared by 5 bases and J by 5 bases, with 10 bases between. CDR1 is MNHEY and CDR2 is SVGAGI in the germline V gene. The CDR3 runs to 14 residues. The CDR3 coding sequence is TGTGCCAGCAGTGAGGGACAAAATAATTCACCCCTCCACTTT. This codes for CASSEGQNNSPLHF.

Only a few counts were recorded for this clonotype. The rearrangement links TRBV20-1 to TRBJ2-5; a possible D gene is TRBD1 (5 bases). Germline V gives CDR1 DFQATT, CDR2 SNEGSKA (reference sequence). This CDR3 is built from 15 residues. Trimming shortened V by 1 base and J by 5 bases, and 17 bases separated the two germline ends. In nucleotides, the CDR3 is TGCAGTGCTAGAGCTCGGGTGGGGCAATCGGAGACCCAGTACTTC. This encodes CSARARVGQSETQYF.

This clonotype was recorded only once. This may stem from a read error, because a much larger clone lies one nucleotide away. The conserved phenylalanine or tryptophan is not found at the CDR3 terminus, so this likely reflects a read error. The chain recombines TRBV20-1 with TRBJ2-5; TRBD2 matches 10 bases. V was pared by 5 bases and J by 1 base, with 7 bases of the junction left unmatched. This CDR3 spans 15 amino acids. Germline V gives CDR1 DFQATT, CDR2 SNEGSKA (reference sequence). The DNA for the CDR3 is TGCAGTGCTTCGTCTAGCGGGGGCTTCCAAGAGACCCAGTACTCC. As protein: CSASSSGGFQETQYS.

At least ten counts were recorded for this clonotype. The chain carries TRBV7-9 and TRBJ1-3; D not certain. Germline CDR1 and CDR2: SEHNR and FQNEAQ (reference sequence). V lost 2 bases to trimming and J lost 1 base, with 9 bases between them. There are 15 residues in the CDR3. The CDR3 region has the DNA TGTGCCAGCAGCTTATTCGTCGAATCTGGAAACACCATATATTTT. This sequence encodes CASSLFVESGNTIYF.

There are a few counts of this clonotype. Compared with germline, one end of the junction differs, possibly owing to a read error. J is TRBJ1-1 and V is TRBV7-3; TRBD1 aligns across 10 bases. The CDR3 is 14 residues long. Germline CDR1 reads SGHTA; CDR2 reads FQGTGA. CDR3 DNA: TGTGCCAGCAGCTCACCGGGACAGGGGTATTCCTTTTTTTTT. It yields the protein CASSSPGQGYSFFF. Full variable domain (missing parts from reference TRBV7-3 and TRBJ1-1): GAGVSQTPSNKVTEKGKYVELRCDPISGHTALYWYRQSLGQGPEFLIYFQGTGAADDSGLPNDRFFAVRPEGSVSTLKIQRTERGDSAVYLCASSSPGQGYSFFFGQGTRLTVV.

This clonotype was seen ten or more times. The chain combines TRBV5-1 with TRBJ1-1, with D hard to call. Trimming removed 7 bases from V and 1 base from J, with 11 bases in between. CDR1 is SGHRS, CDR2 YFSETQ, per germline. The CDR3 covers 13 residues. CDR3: CASASSSNTEAFF. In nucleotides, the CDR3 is TGCGCCAGCGCATCATCCTCGAACACTGAAGCTTTCTTT.

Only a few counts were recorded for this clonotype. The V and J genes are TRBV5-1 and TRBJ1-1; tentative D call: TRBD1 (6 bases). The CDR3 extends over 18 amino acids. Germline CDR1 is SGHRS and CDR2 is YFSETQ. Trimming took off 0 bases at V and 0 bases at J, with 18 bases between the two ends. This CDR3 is CASSLEQGFEGMNTEAFF. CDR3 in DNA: TGCGCCAGCAGCTTGGAACAGGGTTTTGAGGGTATGAACACTGAAGCTTTCTTT.

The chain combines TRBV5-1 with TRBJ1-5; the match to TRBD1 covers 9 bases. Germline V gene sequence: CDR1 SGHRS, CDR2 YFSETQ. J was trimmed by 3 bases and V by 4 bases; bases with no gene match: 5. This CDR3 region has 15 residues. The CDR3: CASSHGQGNNQPQHF. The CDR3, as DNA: TGCGCCAGCAGCCACGGACAGGGGAACAATCAGCCCCAGCATTTT. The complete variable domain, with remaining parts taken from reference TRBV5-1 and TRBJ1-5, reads KAGVTQTPRYLIKTRGQQVTLSCSPISGHRSVSWYQQTPGQGLQFLFEYFSETQRNKGNFPGRFSGRQFSNSRSEMNVSTLELGDSALYLCASSHGQGNNQPQHFGDGTRLSIL.

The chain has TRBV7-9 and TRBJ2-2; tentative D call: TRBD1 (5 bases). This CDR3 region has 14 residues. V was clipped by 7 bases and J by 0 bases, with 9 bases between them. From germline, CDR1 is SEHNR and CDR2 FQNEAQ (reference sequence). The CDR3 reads CASIRQPNTGELFF. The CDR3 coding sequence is TGTGCCAGCATCAGACAGCCGAACACCGGGGAGCTGTTTTTT.

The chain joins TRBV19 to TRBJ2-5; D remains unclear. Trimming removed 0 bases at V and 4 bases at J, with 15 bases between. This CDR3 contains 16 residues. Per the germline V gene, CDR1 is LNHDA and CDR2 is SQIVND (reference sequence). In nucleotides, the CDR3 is TGTGCCAGTAGTATAGAAATCCTCCAAAACCCAGAGACCCAGTACTTC. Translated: CASSIEILQNPETQYF. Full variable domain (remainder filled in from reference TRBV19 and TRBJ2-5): DGGITQSPKYLFRKEGQNVTLSCEQNLNHDAMYWYRQDPGQGLRLIYYSQIVNDFQKGDIAEGYSVSREKKESFPLTVTSAQKNPTAFYLCASSIEILQNPETQYFGPGTRLLVL.

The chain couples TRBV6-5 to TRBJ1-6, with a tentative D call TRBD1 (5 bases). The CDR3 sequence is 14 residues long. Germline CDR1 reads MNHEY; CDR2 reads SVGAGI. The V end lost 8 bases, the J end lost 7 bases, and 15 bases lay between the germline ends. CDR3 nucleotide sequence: TGTGCCAGCGGGGAAGGGGAGGTGAATTCACCCCTCCACTTT. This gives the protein CASGEGEVNSPLHF.

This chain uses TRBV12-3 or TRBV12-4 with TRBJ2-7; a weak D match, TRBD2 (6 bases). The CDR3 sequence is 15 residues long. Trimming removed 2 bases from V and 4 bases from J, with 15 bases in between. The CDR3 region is CASSLFGREVYEQYF. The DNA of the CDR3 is TGTGCCAGCAGTTTATTCGGCAGGGAGGTATACGAGCAGTACTTC.